These T cell receptor beta chains were read from a single sample in a study of blood T cell repertoires in COVID-19. Only in-frame clones appear in the TCRdb table, and some are missing; sequencing was by immunoSEQ multiplex PCR. The table lists fewer than 80,000 clones, 60% to 75% of them singletons, with 28% in the top ten. Material for sequencing was peripheral blood. These receptors came from a woman aged 80 or over with acute or convalescent COVID-19. CDR3s leave out the opening cysteine and the closing phenylalanine or tryptophan. Fields, in order: clone size, V gene, J gene, CDR3 protein. The size field is filled for only some rows; it gives once, few, many or a size class.

>few|TRBV9|TRBJ2-1
ASSAPGLNNEQF
>-|TRBV3-1/TRBV3-2|TRBJ2-2
ASSSVIAGSGELF
>-|TRBV6-2/TRBV6-3|TRBJ2-1
ASSYSFGTSYNEQF
>few|TRBV28|TRBJ2-5
ASSLRGLETQY
>-|TRBV5-4|TRBJ1-2
ASTREDGYRYGYT
>once|TRBV10-3|TRBJ1-2
AITTGRKDGYT
>-|TRBV19|TRBJ1-6
ASSMGAAVISPLH
>-|TRBV7-2|TRBJ2-7
ASSLAQGGHEQY
>few|TRBV6-5|TRBJ1-2
ASSYQDRERGYT
>few|TRBV7-2|TRBJ2-5
ASSLDPREGTQY
>-|TRBV20-1|TRBJ2-5
SASVWGQGRQETQY
>-|TRBV7-9|TRBJ2-3
ASSSSTDTQY
>-|TRBV27|TRBJ2-3
ASRLGQGVSGADTQY
>-|TRBV6-5|TRBJ1-1
AARGAQGGEAF
>-|TRBV3-1/TRBV3-2|TRBJ2-1
ASSPRTAGATYEQF
>-|TRBV7-2|TRBJ2-7
ASSLQGYYEQY
>-|TRBV28|TRBJ2-5
ASIKGQGSQETQY
>-|TRBV6-2/TRBV6-3|TRBJ2-3
ASSTGQALGRRSGTQY
>-|TRBV24-1|TRBJ2-5
ATSDTGLAAQETQY
>-|TRBV4-3|TRBJ2-3
ASSQGYSGTDTQY
>-|TRBV19|TRBJ2-6
ASSIARSSGANVLT
>-|TRBV4-2|TRBJ2-2
ASSHASGSGELF
>-|TRBV27|TRBJ2-1
ASSSGTGRLYNEQF
>-|TRBV4-2|TRBJ2-2
ASSQEGRGGELF
>-|TRBV30|TRBJ2-7
AWSGGLAYEQY
>-|TRBV2|TRBJ2-7
ASEPGLAERRY
>-|TRBV7-2|TRBJ2-7
ASGFAPGQGYEQY
>once|TRBV4-2|TRBJ2-7
ASSQETGLAYEQY
>-|TRBV30|TRBJ1-5
ACNFLTGTTGPQH
>-|TRBV30|TRBJ2-5
AWSLSGTSFQETQY
>-|TRBV7-8|TRBJ1-6
ASSLDEKGPVNSPLH
>-|TRBV27|TRBJ2-7
ASSLVYGLAVYEQY
>-|TRBV28|TRBJ2-1
ASSQAPGNEQF
>-|TRBV19|TRBJ1-2
ASSRAGTGANYGYT
>-|TRBV7-6|TRBJ1-2
ASSSIGRGMTYT
>-|TRBV7-9|TRBJ2-7
ASSLGQTLVVEQY
>-|TRBV7-7|TRBJ2-5
ASSLEGIGNQETQY
>-|TRBV30|TRBJ2-1
AWSVPGTSGGGRQF
>-|TRBV14|TRBJ2-1
ASSGTSGRPTYNEQF
>-|TRBV10-3|TRBJ2-7
AISESRSGRGEQY
>once|TRBV5-6|TRBJ1-3
ASSSTFQGVTGNTIY
>-|TRBV4-3|TRBJ1-2
ASSQVWGRGGYT
>-|TRBV30|TRBJ2-5
AWSWNGRVEETQY
>-|TRBV12-3/TRBV12-4|TRBJ1-1
ASSTTWGQAF
>-|TRBV5-1|TRBJ2-7
ASSLSSGRGQY
>-|TRBV7-6|TRBJ2-7
ASSPAERGSYEQY
>few|TRBV11-2|TRBJ2-7
ASSLGGTGTYEQY
>many|TRBV7-6|TRBJ2-7
ASSPEQDYEQY